Below, 27 T cell receptor beta chains from the same sample are listed, as sequenced in a study of shared clonotypes between healthy human individuals. Repertoires were generated with immunoSEQ multiplex PCR, while TCRdb's copy carries only in-frame clones and drops some. The repertoire includes some 1 million clones, about 74% of them detected once, and approximately 1.5% sits in the top ten. The sequencing sample was made of memory CD4+ T cells sorted from blood. Subset of the sample: CD45RA-negative fraction. These receptors were taken from a man aged 18 to 29 in good health.

The V call is TRBV6-5, the J call TRBJ1-2; 9 bases align to TRBD1. V was clipped by 5 bases and J by 8 bases; unmatched bases: 12. CDR3 length equals 15 residues. Looked up from germline, CDR1 is MNHEY and CDR2 is SVGAGI. This chain's CDR3 is CASSTPSQGAGGYTF. The CDR3 region has the DNA TGTGCCAGCAGTACCCCGTCACAGGGGGCCGGGGGCTACACCTTC.

This clone was observed a few times. V and J are TRBV2 and TRBJ1-1, with a tentative D call TRBD1 (5 bases). Per the germline V gene, CDR1 is SNHLY and CDR2 is FYNNEI. V was shortened by 7 bases and J by 3 bases, with 9 bases between the two germline ends. This CDR3 contains 12 residues. The CDR3 DNA reads TGTGCCAGCAATCGGGGGTACACTGAAGCTTTCTTT. This gives the protein CASNRGYTEAFF.

The rearrangement joins TRBV6-4 to TRBJ2-7, with 9 bases fitting TRBD1. Germline lookup yields CDR1 MRHNA and CDR2 SNTAGT. CDR3 size: 13 residues. V was pared by 6 bases and J by 4 bases, with 4 bases of the junction left unmatched. The CDR3 region has the DNA TGTGCCAGCAGATGGGACAGGGAATACGAGCAGTACTTC. Protein product: CASRWDREYEQYF.

The chain has TRBV6-5 and TRBJ1-2; TRBD1 agrees at 7 bases. The CDR3 runs to 13 residues. Trimming at V came to 2 bases and at J to 6 bases, leaving 3 bases not matched to a gene. Germline V gives CDR1 MNHEY, CDR2 SVGAGI. This chain's CDR3 is CASSYVGGNGYTF. The CDR3 bases are TGTGCCAGCAGTTACGTAGGGGGCAATGGCTACACCTTC.

This clone was found once. The V gene is TRBV6-6, the J gene TRBJ2-7, with TRBD2 identical over 7 bases. V gave up 8 bases and J gave up 1 base; unmatched junction bases: 8. This CDR3 comprises 14 residues. The germline CDR1 and CDR2 sequences are MNHNY and SVGAGI (reference sequence). The chain's CDR3 is CASQREARSYEQYF. The DNA for the CDR3 is TGTGCCAGCCAACGGGAGGCCCGATCCTACGAGCAGTACTTC.

V is TRBV5-6 and J is TRBJ1-2, with D possibly matching TRBD1 (5 bases). This CDR3 has 14 amino acids. In germline, CDR1 is SGHDT, CDR2 YYEEEE. V gave up 1 base and J gave up 7 bases, with 14 bases separating them. The CDR3 here is CASSLREGRGGYTF. The CDR3 DNA follows: TGTGCCAGCAGCTTGCGCGAGGGGCGAGGTGGCTACACCTTC. Drawing the rest from reference TRBV5-6 and TRBJ1-2, the complete variable domain is DAGVTQSPTHLIKTRGQQVTLRCSPKSGHDTVSWYQQALGQGPQFIFQYYEEEERQRGNFPDRFSGHQFPNYSSELNVNALLLGDSALYLCASSLREGRGGYTFGSGTRLTVV.

This chain links TRBV5-6 with TRBJ2-7; D is possibly TRBD1 (6 bases). V was clipped by 4 bases and J by 4 bases, with 24 bases between them. The germline V gene encodes CDR1 SGHDT and CDR2 YYEEEE. This CDR3 is built from 17 residues. In nucleotides, the CDR3 is TGTGCCAGCAGCCCACTAAACACAGGGCCGAGGGGTTACGAGCAGTACTTC. The encoded protein is CASSPLNTGPRGYEQYF.

The genes are TRBV5-1 and TRBJ2-7; no firm D call. The CDR3 covers 14 residues. V shed 3 bases and J shed 0 bases, with 10 bases lying between them. Germline V gives CDR1 SGHRS, CDR2 YFSETQ. This CDR3 is CASSSQTDSYEQYF. Written as DNA, the CDR3 is TGCGCCAGCAGCTCCCAGACCGACTCCTACGAGCAGTACTTC.

The chain carries TRBV5-1 and TRBJ1-5; 7 bases are a match to TRBD1. The CDR3 loop spans 17 amino acids. Germline-derived CDR1 and CDR2 are SGHRS and YFSETQ. Unmatched junction bases numbered 9, after V lost 1 base and J lost 2 bases. CDR3 in amino acids: CASSLQPGQAGNQPQHF. CDR3 bases: TGCGCCAGCAGCTTGCAACCTGGACAGGCAGGCAATCAGCCCCAGCATTTT.

This clone was picked up a small number of times. This chain joins TRBV5-1 and TRBJ2-1; 9 positions agree with TRBD2. This CDR3 contains 16 residues. Germline loops: CDR1 SGHRS, CDR2 YFSETQ. V shed 0 bases, J shed 9 bases, and the junction held 10 bases outside the gene matches. The CDR3 sequence: CASSLAGAGGNVEQFF. The CDR3 DNA sequence: TGCGCCAGCAGCTTGGCCGGAGCGGGAGGTAACGTTGAGCAGTTCTTC.

This chain uses TRBV10-3 with TRBJ2-1; TRBD1 is a possible D gene (8 bases). This CDR3 region has 15 residues. Trimming shortened V by 2 bases and J by 4 bases, and 12 bases separated the two germline ends. Germline CDR1 and CDR2: ENHRY and SYGVKD. CDR3 sequence: CAISEDRGLYNEQFF. The CDR3 DNA follows: TGTGCCATCAGTGAGGACAGGGGACTATACAATGAGCAGTTCTTC.

About this clone itself: Other DNA sequences in the sample encode the same CDR3. V usage is TRBV9 and J usage is TRBJ2-3; 11 nucleotides match TRBD2. The CDR3 contains 16 residues. Germline trimming cut 2 bases from V and 5 bases from J; bases unmatched to any gene: 7. In germline, CDR1 is SGDLS, CDR2 YYNGEE. The CDR3 spells CASSVGLAGGEDTQYF. The DNA of the CDR3 is TGTGCCAGCAGCGTTGGGCTAGCGGGGGGTGAAGATACGCAGTATTTT.

The chain recombines TRBV6-1 with TRBJ2-3; 8 positions agree with TRBD1. The CDR3 runs 16 residues. The germline gives CDR1 MNHNS, CDR2 SASEGT. V shed 2 bases and J 5 bases; nucleotides not matched to a gene: 9. The CDR3 DNA sequence: TGTGCCAGCAGTGAAATAAAGGACAGGGCGAGAGATACGCAGTATTTT. This sequence encodes CASSEIKDRARDTQYF.

V and J are TRBV6-1 and TRBJ1-4; a weak D match, TRBD1 (6 bases). Germline V lookup: CDR1 MNHNS, CDR2 SASEGT. V lost 9 bases and J lost 5, with 19 bases in between. CDR3 length: 15 residues. CDR3 DNA: TGTGCCAGTAGGTTACAGGGACCTAAAAATGAAAAACTGTTTTTT. It specifies CASRLQGPKNEKLFF.

The DNA for the CDR3 is TGTGCCAGCACGGGACAGCCTCGGGGTGGCTACACCTTC. Protein sequence: CASTGQPRGGYTF. The V call is TRBV5-5, the J call TRBJ1-2, with 7 bases lining up with TRBD1. The CDR3 spans 13 residues. Unmatched junction bases numbered 9, after V lost 6 bases and J lost 7 bases. Germline V gene sequence: CDR1 SGHKS, CDR2 YYEKEE (reference sequence).

This clone appeared a few times. The chain links TRBV5-4 to TRBJ2-2, with TRBD1 as a possible D gene (6 bases). The V end lost 0 bases, the J end lost 6 bases, and 15 bases lay between the germline ends. This CDR3 has 16 amino acids. CDR1 is SGHNT, CDR2 YYREEE, per germline (reference sequence). The CDR3 region has the DNA TGTGCCAGCAGCTTGGCTGGGGGCGCATTTTCCGGGGAGCTGTTTTTT. Encoded protein: CASSLAGGAFSGELFF. The whole variable domain, filled in from reference TRBV5-4 and TRBJ2-2, reads ETGVTQSPTHLIKTRGQQVTLRCSSQSGHNTVSWYQQALGQGPQFIFQYYREEENGRGNFPPRFSGLQFPNYSSELNVNALELDDSALYLCASSLAGGAFSGELFFGEGSRLTVL.

The rearrangement uses TRBV5-1 and TRBJ2-2; 13 bases align to TRBD2. The germline V gene encodes CDR1 SGHRS and CDR2 YFSETQ. The length of the CDR3 is 15 residues. The V gene end was trimmed by 5 bases and the J gene end by 4 bases; junction bases not matched to a gene: 2. DNA of the CDR3: TGCGCCAGCAGAGGGACTAGCGGGGTCACCGGGGAGCTGTTTTTT. Its protein product is CASRGTSGVTGELFF.

The chain joins TRBV28 to TRBJ1-5; D might be TRBD1 (6 bases). The CDR3 totals 12 residues. The V gene's germline CDR1 is MDHEN and CDR2 SYDVKM. V lost 8 bases and J 9 bases, leaving 14 bases between the germline ends. In DNA form, the CDR3 reads TGTGCCAGCGGGCCCGGAGGGGGGCCCCAGCATTTT. Its translation: CASGPGGGPQHF.

The chain is built from TRBV16 and TRBJ1-2; TRBD1 is a possible D gene (5 bases). The germline V gene has CDR1 KGHSY and CDR2 FQNENV. This CDR3 is 15 amino acids long. The V end lost 3 bases, the J end lost 7 bases, and 18 bases lay between the germline ends. CDR3 coding DNA: TGTGCCAGCAGCCAGCGAGGCGGGAATAGGGGTGGCTACACCTTC. Its translation: CASSQRGGNRGGYTF.

V usage is TRBV5-1 and J usage is TRBJ1-1; D is possibly TRBD1 (5 bases). Trimming pared 4 bases from V and 0 bases from J, leaving 16 bases between. This CDR3 region has 16 residues. Germline V gene data show CDR1 as SGHRS and CDR2 as YFSETQ. The CDR3 DNA sequence: TGCGCCAGCAGCGAGTTAATGACAGCTATGAACACTGAAGCTTTCTTT. Protein sequence: CASSELMTAMNTEAFF.

This clone showed up just a few times. The chain links TRBV7-6 to TRBJ1-5, with 9 bases aligning to TRBD1. Trimming at V came to 4 bases and at J to 5 bases, leaving 6 bases not matched to a gene. Germline V gives CDR1 SGHVS, CDR2 FNYEAQ. The CDR3 has 15 amino acids. The CDR3 nucleotides read TGTGCCAGCAGCTCACAGACAGGGGGGTATCAGCCCCAGCATTTT. Its translation is CASSSQTGGYQPQHF.

The CDR3: CASLAGGKNEQFF. The CDR3 nucleotides read TGTGCCTCACTAGCGGGGGGGAAGAATGAGCAGTTCTTC. The chain joins TRBV28 to TRBJ2-1; 13 bases are shared with TRBD2. V shed 11 bases, J shed 7 bases, and the junction held 5 bases outside the gene matches. The CDR3 has 13 amino acids. Germline V lookup: CDR1 MDHEN, CDR2 SYDVKM.

The table lists this clone with a few counts. The chain has TRBV27 and TRBJ1-1; TRBD1 agrees at 7 bases. Germline loops: CDR1 MNHEY, CDR2 SMNVEV (reference sequence). This CDR3 region has 12 residues. Unmatched junction bases numbered 3, after V lost 3 bases and J lost 8 bases. The CDR3 region is CASSFQQGEAFF. CDR3 nucleotide sequence: TGTGCCAGCAGTTTCCAACAGGGGGAAGCTTTCTTT.

This clone was picked up many times. This chain connects TRBV7-8 to TRBJ2-7; weak D call: TRBD1 (5 bases). This CDR3 has 15 amino acids. V was clipped by 5 bases and J by 5 bases, with 19 bases between them. Germline CDR1 and CDR2: SGHVS and FQNEAQ. The CDR3 protein is CASSLQGLILNEQYF. For the CDR3, the DNA is TGTGCCAGCAGCCTGCAGGGATTGATCCTCAACGAGCAGTACTTC.

The chain uses TRBV2 and TRBJ1-2, with a weak D call TRBD1 (5 bases). The CDR3 covers 13 residues. Germline loops: CDR1 SNHLY, CDR2 FYNNEI. V was cut by 7 bases and J by 7 bases, with 16 bases left in between. The CDR3 loop is CASTKWGVGGYTF. For the CDR3, the DNA is TGTGCCAGCACTAAATGGGGGGTTGGTGGCTACACCTTC.

This chain connects TRBV7-3 to TRBJ2-5; D not resolved. The V gene lost 2 bases and the J gene lost 5 bases, with 9 bases spanning the gap. The CDR3 sequence is 13 residues long. Germline lookup yields CDR1 SGHTA and CDR2 FQGTGA. CDR3 DNA: TGTGCCAGCAGCTTAGGGCCCCCGGAGACCCAGTACTTC. Translation gives CASSLGPPETQYF.

The rearrangement links TRBV28 to TRBJ1-6; 8 bases map to TRBD1. The CDR3 consists of 14 residues. V lost 5 bases, J lost 7 bases, and 4 bases stayed unmatched. Germline-derived CDR1 and CDR2 are MDHEN and SYDVKM. The DNA for the CDR3 is TGTGCCAGCAGTGGGACAGGCCAGAATTCACCCCTCCACTTT. This translates into CASSGTGQNSPLHF.